This TCR beta chain stems from a study of PD-1 blockade in classical Hodgkin lymphoma. Relapse was seen in all patients after autologous stem cell transplantation, and brentuximab vedotin exposure was variable. Complete response, partial response or progressive disease was each patient's best response. Libraries were prepared by immunoSEQ multiplex PCR; TCRdb keeps only in-frame clonotypes and omits some of them. The sample lists about 150,000 clones; about 81% were seen once. Concerning this clone: No antigen is known for it.

The CDR3 sequence is 15 residues long. Between the trimmed V and J ends, which lost 4 bases and 7 bases, there was a span of 16 bases. Germline V gene data show CDR1 as MNHEY and CDR2 as SMNVEV (reference sequence). Study-level points and caveats: The diversity seen at baseline in complete responders resembled that of newly diagnosed patients. A reduction in baseline TCR diversity was reportedly seen in newly diagnosed patients relative to healthy donors.

This specimen was peripheral blood mononuclear cells (PBMCs), taken before the second cycle of nivolumab. The chain links TRBV27 to TRBJ1-4, with D possibly being TRBD1 (5 bases). This receptor was identified in a human donor with classical Hodgkin lymphoma. Written as DNA, the CDR3 is TGTGCCAGCAGTTCCCTCGGGGGTTCTAGTGAAAAACTGTTTTTT. Amino acids: CASSSLGGSSEKLFF.